This paragraph reports one T cell receptor beta chain. Its antigen is currently unknown. The PCR had 60 Vbeta and 13 Jbeta primers. TCRdb's table, derived via immunoSEQ multiplex PCR, lists solely in-frame clones and lacks some. The sample holds about 120,000 clones, about 76% seen once. Germline V gene lookup returns CDR1 LNHDA and CDR2 SQIVND (reference sequence). V was clipped by 2 bases and J by 5 bases; unmatched bases: 11. This CDR3 region has 17 residues. This entry belongs to a study of cytomegalovirus exposure and HLA in healthy donors. Study outcomes and limitations: The study put about 180 TCR beta chains on its list as cytomegalovirus-associated. Across donors, presence/absence analyses took sequencing depth to be roughly uniform. Donors belonging to an Asian-associated ancestry cluster reportedly showed fewer N-insertions in productive TCRs than the roughly 700-donor mean, according to what a later analysis found. A later analysis, which compared TCR beta chains of equal frequency, found the HLA-associated ones more clonally expanded.

The material sequenced was PBMCs. The sequence came from a middle-aged woman in good health and CMV-seronegative. The rearrangement uses TRBV19 and TRBJ2-1, with 8 nucleotides matching TRBD1. The CDR3 is CASSIFLGTGKHNEQFF. CDR3 nucleotides: TGTGCCAGTAGTATATTTCTGGGGACAGGTAAACACAATGAGCAGTTCTTC. The whole variable domain, remainder taken from reference TRBV19 and TRBJ2-1, is DGGITQSPKYLFRKEGQNVTLSCEQNLNHDAMYWYRQDPGQGLRLIYYSQIVNDFQKGDIAEGYSVSREKKESFPLTVTSAQKNPTAFYLCASSIFLGTGKHNEQFFGPGTRLTVL.